This TCR beta chain was sequenced in a study of blood T cell repertoires in COVID-19. Study information: The cDNA or gDNA used as material had been derived from T cells, B-cell-depleted T cells, or PBMCs.

Under the authors' procedure: Amplification with reference gene primers provided the estimates of nucleated cell counts. TCRdb's copy holds only in-frame clones and misses some; the assay was immunoSEQ multiplex PCR. V and J calls and clone size are given by that table; D and trimming were obtained from the DNA. The sample has 30,000 to 40,000 clones; 81% are singletons. Followed longitudinally, the Seattle patients had been enrolled during active infection. Germline V gene sequence: CDR1 LNHDA, CDR2 SQIVND (reference sequence). V shed 8 bases and J 4 bases; nucleotides not matched to a gene: 3. The CDR3 has 13 residues.

The sequencing sample was made of peripheral blood. The sequence was collected from a man between 65 and 80 years old with COVID-19, enrolled during active disease. The J gene is TRBJ2-2, the V gene TRBV19; 8 nucleotides match TRBD1. The CDR3 loop reads CASQTGVTGELFF. The CDR3 region has the DNA TGTGCCAGTCAGACAGGGGTCACCGGGGAGCTGTTTTTT.